The rows below give T cell receptor beta chains drawn from one sample of a study of shared clonotypes between healthy human individuals. Generated by immunoSEQ multiplex PCR, the TCRdb table keeps only in-frame clones and is missing some. The table records around 1,900,000 clones, roughly 95% of them present only once. Sequences were obtained from naive CD8+ T cells from PBMCs. These receptors all come from a young man in good health. Some clones in this sample may be carry-over from other donors' samples. Both conserved end residues are part of each CDR3. Each record gives: J gene, V gene, clone size, D gene, CDR3 DNA, CDR3 protein. The D gene is left open where the match is weak. The listing skips clone size in some rows; elsewhere it reads once, few, many or a size class.

J gene: TRBJ2-7
V gene: TRBV29-1
clone size: .
D gene: .
CDR3 DNA: TGCAGCGTTGCAGATGGAAGGTACTACGAGCAGTACTTC
CDR3 protein: CSVADGRYYEQYF

J gene: TRBJ1-1
V gene: TRBV7-3
clone size: .
D gene: .
CDR3 DNA: TGTGCCAGCAGCTTTAGGGCGAACACTGAAGCTTTCTTT
CDR3 protein: CASSFRANTEAFF

J gene: TRBJ1-1
V gene: TRBV15
clone size: .
D gene: .
CDR3 DNA: TGTGCCACCAGCAGAGATCCTAACCCCGCCACTGAAGCTTTCTTT
CDR3 protein: CATSRDPNPATEAFF

J gene: TRBJ2-5
V gene: TRBV30
clone size: .
D gene: TRBD1
CDR3 DNA: TGTGCCTGGAGTTTGAATAGGCCGACAGGGGGCCAAGAGACCCAGTACTTC
CDR3 protein: CAWSLNRPTGGQETQYF

J gene: TRBJ1-2
V gene: TRBV6-1
clone size: .
D gene: .
CDR3 DNA: TGTGCCAGCCAGGGACCGTTAAACTATGGCTACACCTTC
CDR3 protein: CASQGPLNYGYTF

J gene: TRBJ2-7
V gene: TRBV6-1
clone size: .
D gene: .
CDR3 DNA: TGTGCCAGCAGTGAAGCGCAGGGAGCCTACGAGCAGTACTTC
CDR3 protein: CASSEAQGAYEQYF

J gene: TRBJ2-5
V gene: TRBV27
clone size: .
D gene: .
CDR3 DNA: TGTGCCAGCACCCATACCGGGAGTGGGGCTTCATCCTACCAAGAGACCCAGTACTTC
CDR3 protein: CASTHTGSGASSYQETQYF

J gene: TRBJ2-3
V gene: TRBV29-1
clone size: .
D gene: TRBD1
CDR3 DNA: TGCAGCACCTGGACAGGGGGCTCGACAGATACGCAGTATTTT
CDR3 protein: CSTWTGGSTDTQYF

J gene: TRBJ2-7
V gene: TRBV6-6
clone size: .
D gene: .
CDR3 DNA: TGTGCCAGCAGTTACGGAAGAGGGGAGCAGTACTTC
CDR3 protein: CASSYGRGEQYF

J gene: TRBJ2-3
V gene: TRBV7-6
clone size: .
D gene: .
CDR3 DNA: TGTGCCAGCAGCTTAGAATCCGTACCGTGGGATACGCAGTATTTT
CDR3 protein: CASSLESVPWDTQYF

J gene: TRBJ2-1
V gene: TRBV30
clone size: .
D gene: .
CDR3 DNA: TGTGCCTGGAGTCTCTCTAGGAGTGAGCAGTTCTTC
CDR3 protein: CAWSLSRSEQFF

J gene: TRBJ1-4
V gene: TRBV19
clone size: .
D gene: .
CDR3 DNA: TGTGCCAGTAGTATTCGAGGGTGGGATGAAAAACTGTTTTTT
CDR3 protein: CASSIRGWDEKLFF

J gene: TRBJ2-7
V gene: TRBV28
clone size: .
D gene: TRBD1
CDR3 DNA: TGTGCCAGCAGTCCAACATCCGGGACAGGGGCAAACTTC
CDR3 protein: CASSPTSGTGANF

J gene: TRBJ2-1
V gene: TRBV28
clone size: .
D gene: TRBD2
CDR3 DNA: TGTGCCAGCAGTTTGGCGGGGGACAATGAGCAGTTCTTC
CDR3 protein: CASSLAGDNEQFF

J gene: TRBJ2-7
V gene: TRBV2
clone size: once
D gene: .
CDR3 DNA: TGTGCCAGCAGTACCGGGACCTACGAGCAGTACTTC
CDR3 protein: CASSTGTYEQYF

J gene: TRBJ1-5
V gene: TRBV19
clone size: .
D gene: .
CDR3 DNA: TGTGCCAGTATGGCCCGGCTACTCAATCAGCCCCAGCATTTT
CDR3 protein: CASMARLLNQPQHF

J gene: TRBJ2-3
V gene: TRBV19
clone size: .
D gene: .
CDR3 DNA: TGTGCCAGTAGTAACCCTCCCAGAACGATCCGGGACCCCACCACAGATACGCAGTATTTT
CDR3 protein: CASSNPPRTIRDPTTDTQYF

J gene: TRBJ2-7
V gene: TRBV5-6
clone size: .
D gene: .
CDR3 DNA: TGTGCCAGCAGCTTGGGGACGGAATACTCCTACGAGCAGTACTTC
CDR3 protein: CASSLGTEYSYEQYF

J gene: TRBJ2-3
V gene: TRBV27
clone size: once
D gene: TRBD2
CDR3 DNA: TGTGCCAGCAGTTCAAGACTAGCGGGAGGATACACAGATACGCAGTATTTT
CDR3 protein: CASSSRLAGGYTDTQYF

J gene: TRBJ1-5
V gene: TRBV6-1
clone size: .
D gene: TRBD1
CDR3 DNA: TGTGCCAGCAGGGCAGGGGGCCCCAATCAGCCCCAGCATTTT
CDR3 protein: CASRAGGPNQPQHF

J gene: TRBJ2-7
V gene: TRBV7-6
clone size: .
D gene: TRBD1
CDR3 DNA: TGTGCCAGCAGCTCGGGACAGGGGGTGGACGAGCAGTACTTC
CDR3 protein: CASSSGQGVDEQYF

J gene: TRBJ2-3
V gene: TRBV9
clone size: .
D gene: TRBD2
CDR3 DNA: TGTGCCAGCAGCGTAGAGGAAGCGGGAGGAATCCGGACAGATACGCAGTATTTT
CDR3 protein: CASSVEEAGGIRTDTQYF